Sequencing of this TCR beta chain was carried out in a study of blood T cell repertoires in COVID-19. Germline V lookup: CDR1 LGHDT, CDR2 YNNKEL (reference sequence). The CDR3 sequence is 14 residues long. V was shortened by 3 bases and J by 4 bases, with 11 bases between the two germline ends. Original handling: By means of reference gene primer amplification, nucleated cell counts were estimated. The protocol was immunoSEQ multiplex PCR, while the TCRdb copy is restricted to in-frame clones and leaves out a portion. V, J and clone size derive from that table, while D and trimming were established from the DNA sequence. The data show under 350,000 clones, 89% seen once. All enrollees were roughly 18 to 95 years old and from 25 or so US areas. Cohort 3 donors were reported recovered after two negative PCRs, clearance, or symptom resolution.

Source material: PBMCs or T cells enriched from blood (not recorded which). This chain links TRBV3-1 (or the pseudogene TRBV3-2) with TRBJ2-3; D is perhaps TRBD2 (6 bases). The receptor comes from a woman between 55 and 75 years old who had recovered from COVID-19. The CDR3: CASSQMGEADTQYF. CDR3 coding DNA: TGTGCCAGCAGCCAGATGGGGGAGGCAGATACGCAGTATTTT.